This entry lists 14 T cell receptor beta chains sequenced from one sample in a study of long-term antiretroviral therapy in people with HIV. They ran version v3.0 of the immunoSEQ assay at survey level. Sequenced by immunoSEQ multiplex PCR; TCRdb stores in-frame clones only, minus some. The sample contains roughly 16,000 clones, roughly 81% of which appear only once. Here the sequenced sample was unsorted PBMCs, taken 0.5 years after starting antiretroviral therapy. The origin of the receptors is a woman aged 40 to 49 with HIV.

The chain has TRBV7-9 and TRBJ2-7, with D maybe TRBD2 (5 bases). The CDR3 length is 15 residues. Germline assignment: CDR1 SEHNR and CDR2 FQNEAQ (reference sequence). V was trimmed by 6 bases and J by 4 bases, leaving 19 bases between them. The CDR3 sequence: CASSLGVGRQYEQYF. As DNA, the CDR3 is TGTGCCAGCAGTCTCGGGGTAGGGCGGCAATACGAGCAGTACTTC.

As DNA, the CDR3 is TGTGCCAGCAGCTCGGCCCTCGGGGGCAGGGTGGCTTTCTTT. As protein: CASSSALGGRVAFF. V usage is TRBV9 and J usage is TRBJ1-1; D might be TRBD1 (6 bases). This CDR3 is built from 14 residues. V was trimmed by 4 bases and J by 11 bases, leaving 21 bases between them. From germline, CDR1 is SGDLS and CDR2 YYNGEE. The complete variable domain, with remaining parts taken from reference TRBV9 and TRBJ1-1, reads DSGVTQTPKHLITATGQRVTLRCSPRSGDLSVYWYQQSLDQGLQFLIQYYNGEERAKGNILERFSAQQFPDLHSELNLSSLELGDSALYFCASSSALGGRVAFFGQGTRLTVV.

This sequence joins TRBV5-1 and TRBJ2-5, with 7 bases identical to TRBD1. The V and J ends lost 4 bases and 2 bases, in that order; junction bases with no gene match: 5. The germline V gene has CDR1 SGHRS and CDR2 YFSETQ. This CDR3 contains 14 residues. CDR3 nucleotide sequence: TGCGCCAGCAGCGGGACAGTCCCTCAAGAGACCCAGTACTTC. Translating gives CASSGTVPQETQYF.

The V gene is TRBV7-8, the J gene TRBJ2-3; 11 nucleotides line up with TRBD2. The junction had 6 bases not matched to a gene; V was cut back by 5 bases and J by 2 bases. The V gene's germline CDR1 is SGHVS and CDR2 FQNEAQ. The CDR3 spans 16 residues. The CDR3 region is CASSPLAGGPTDTQYF. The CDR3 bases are TGTGCCAGCAGCCCATTAGCGGGAGGGCCCACAGATACGCAGTATTTT.

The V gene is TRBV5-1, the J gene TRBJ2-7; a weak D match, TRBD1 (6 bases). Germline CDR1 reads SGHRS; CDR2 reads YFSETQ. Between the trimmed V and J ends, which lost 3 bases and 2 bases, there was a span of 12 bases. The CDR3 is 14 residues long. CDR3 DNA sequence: TGCGCCAGCAGCTGGGGGACATTTACCTACGAGCAGTACTTC. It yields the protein CASSWGTFTYEQYF. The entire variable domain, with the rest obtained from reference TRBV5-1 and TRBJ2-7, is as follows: KAGVTQTPRYLIKTRGQQVTLSCSPISGHRSVSWYQQTPGQGLQFLFEYFSETQRNKGNFPGRFSGRQFSNSRSEMNVSTLELGDSALYLCASSWGTFTYEQYFGPGTRLTVT.

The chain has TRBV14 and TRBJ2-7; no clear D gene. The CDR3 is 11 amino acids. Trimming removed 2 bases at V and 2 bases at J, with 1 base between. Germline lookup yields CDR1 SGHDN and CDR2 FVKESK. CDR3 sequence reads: CASSQTYEQYF. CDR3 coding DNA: TGTGCCAGCAGCCAAACCTACGAGCAGTACTTC.

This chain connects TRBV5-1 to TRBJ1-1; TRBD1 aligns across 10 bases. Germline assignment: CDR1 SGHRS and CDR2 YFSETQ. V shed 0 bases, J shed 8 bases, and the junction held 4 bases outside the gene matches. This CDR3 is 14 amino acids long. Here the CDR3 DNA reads TGCGCCAGCAGCTTGGCTTTGGGACAGGGGGAAGCTTTCTTT. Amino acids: CASSLALGQGEAFF.

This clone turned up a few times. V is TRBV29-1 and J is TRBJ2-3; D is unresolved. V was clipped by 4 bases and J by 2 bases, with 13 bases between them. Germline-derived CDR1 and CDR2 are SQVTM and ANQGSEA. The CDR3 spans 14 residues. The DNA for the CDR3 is TGCAGCGTTGGAAGATATAACCCCACAGATACGCAGTATTTT. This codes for CSVGRYNPTDTQYF.

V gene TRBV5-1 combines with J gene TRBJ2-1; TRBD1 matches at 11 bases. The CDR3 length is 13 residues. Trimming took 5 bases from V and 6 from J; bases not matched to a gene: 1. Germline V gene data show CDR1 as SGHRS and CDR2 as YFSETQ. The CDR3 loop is CASRGTGGNEQFF. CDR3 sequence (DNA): TGCGCCAGCAGAGGGACAGGGGGCAATGAGCAGTTCTTC.

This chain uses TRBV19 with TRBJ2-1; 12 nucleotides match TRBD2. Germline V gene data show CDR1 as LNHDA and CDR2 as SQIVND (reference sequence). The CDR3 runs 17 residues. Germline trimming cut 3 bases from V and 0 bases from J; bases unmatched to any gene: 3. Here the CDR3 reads CASSILAGGNSYNEQFF. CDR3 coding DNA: TGTGCCAGTAGTATTCTAGCGGGAGGGAACTCCTACAATGAGCAGTTCTTC.

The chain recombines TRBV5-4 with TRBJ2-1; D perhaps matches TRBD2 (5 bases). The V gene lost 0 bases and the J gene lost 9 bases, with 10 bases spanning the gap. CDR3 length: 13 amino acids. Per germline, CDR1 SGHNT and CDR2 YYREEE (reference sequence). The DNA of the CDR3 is TGTGCCAGCAGCTTGGCTAGCATGAGTGAGCAGTTCTTC. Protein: CASSLASMSEQFF. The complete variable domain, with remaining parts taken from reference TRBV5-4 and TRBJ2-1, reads ETGVTQSPTHLIKTRGQQVTLRCSSQSGHNTVSWYQQALGQGPQFIFQYYREEENGRGNFPPRFSGLQFPNYSSELNVNALELDDSALYLCASSLASMSEQFFGPGTRLTVL.

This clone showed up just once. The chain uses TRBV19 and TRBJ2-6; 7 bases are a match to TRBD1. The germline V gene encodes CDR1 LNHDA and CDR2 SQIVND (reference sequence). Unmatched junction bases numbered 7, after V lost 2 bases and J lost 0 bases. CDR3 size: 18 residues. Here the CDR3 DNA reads TGTGCCAGTAGTATATCGAACAGGGGACCCTCTGGGGCCAACGTCCTGACTTTC. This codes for CASSISNRGPSGANVLTF.

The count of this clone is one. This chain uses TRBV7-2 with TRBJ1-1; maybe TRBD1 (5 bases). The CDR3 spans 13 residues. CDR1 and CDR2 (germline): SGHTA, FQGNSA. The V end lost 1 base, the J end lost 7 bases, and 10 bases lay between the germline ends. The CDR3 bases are TGTGCCAGCAGCTTAGGGGTCAGGGTTGAAGCTTTCTTT. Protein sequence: CASSLGVRVEAFF.

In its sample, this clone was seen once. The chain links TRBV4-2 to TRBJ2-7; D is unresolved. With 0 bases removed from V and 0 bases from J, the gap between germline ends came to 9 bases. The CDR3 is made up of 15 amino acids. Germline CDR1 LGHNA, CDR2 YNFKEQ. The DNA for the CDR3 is TGTGCCAGCAGCCAAGATTCGGGTAACTCCTACGAGCAGTACTTC. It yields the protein CASSQDSGNSYEQYF.